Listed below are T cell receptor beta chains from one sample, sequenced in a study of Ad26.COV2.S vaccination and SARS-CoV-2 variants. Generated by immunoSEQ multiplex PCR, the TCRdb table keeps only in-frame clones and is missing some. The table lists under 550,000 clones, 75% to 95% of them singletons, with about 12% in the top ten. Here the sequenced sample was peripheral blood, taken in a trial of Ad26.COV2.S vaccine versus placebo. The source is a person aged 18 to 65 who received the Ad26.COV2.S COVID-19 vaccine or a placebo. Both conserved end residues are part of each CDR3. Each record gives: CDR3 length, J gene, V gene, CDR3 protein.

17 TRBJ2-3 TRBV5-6 CASSWGTSGAFTDTQYF
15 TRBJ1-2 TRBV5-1 CASSLAGTGGRGYTF
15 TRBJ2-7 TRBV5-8 CASSLVGARIYEQYF
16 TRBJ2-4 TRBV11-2 CASSLGGQVAKNIQYF
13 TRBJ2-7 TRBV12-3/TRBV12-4 CASRRSGSYEQYF
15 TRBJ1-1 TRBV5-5 CASRWGTGMNTEAFF
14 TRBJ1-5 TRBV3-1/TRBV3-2 CASSQSGSNQPQHF
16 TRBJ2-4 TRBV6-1 CASSEVVGGTKNIQYF
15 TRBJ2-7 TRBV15 CATSREWVTSYEQYF
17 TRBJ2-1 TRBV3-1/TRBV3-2 CASTGQGALSSYNEQFF
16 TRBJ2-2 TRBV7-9 CASSLEIGGNTGELFF
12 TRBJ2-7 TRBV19 CASSTSGYEQYF
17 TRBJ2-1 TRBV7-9 CASSLDTILHSYNEQFF
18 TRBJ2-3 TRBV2 CASSDTPPGQGYTDTQYF
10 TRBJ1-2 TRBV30 CACKTGDYTF
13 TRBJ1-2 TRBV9 CASSVAARYGYTF
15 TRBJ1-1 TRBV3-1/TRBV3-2 CASSQDVRMYTEAFF
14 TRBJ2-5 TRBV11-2 CASRPTSGTGTQYF
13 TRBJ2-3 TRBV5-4 CASSFPQRDTQYF
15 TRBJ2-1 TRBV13 CASSLVTSGLNEQFF
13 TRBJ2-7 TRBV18 CASSPPTSYEQYF
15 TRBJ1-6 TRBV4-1 CASSLGKAENSPLHF
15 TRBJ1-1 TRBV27 CASSLVLGGPTEAFF
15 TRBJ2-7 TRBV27 CASRTYPGLAGEQYF
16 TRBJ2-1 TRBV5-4 CASSLRPIAGYNEQFF
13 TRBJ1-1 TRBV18 CASSPGKDREAFF
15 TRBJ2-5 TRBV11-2 CASSLYLAFKETQYF
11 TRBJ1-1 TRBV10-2 CASSVGSEAFF
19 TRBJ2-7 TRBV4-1 CASSQVRLAGGPKSYEQYF
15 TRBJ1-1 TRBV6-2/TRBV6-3 CASSKYRAVRTEAFF
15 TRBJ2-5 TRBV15 CATSRAGQGRETQYF
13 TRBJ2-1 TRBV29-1 CSVEPSGYNEQFF
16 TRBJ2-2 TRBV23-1 CANPGQKRFTTGELFF
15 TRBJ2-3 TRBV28 CASSLLALSTDTQYF
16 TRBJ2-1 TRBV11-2 CASSLVSGRADNEQFF
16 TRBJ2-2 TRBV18 CASSPGLAATTGELFF
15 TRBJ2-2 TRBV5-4 CASSLGTTNTGELFF
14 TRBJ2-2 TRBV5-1 CASSLGPTTGELFF
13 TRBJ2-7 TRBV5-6 CASSSGPYGEQYF
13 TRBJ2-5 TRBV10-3 CAIRTDRGETQYF
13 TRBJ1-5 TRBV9 CASSAGGNQPQHF